This TCR beta chain was captured by sequencing in a study of blood T cell repertoires in COVID-19 (dated by TCRdb to the early 2020s). About the full investigation: The collaborator samples originated in the United States, Italy and Spain and spanned the acute and convalescent phases of COVID-19. Deeply sampled blood TCRbeta repertoires from subjects exposed to, actively infected with, or recovered from COVID-19 were included in the dataset. Where available, HLA class I and class II types were obtained from metadata supplied by the sample provider rather than from assay-based typing. Nearly every sample came with metadata listing a de-identified subject ID, COVID-19 status, age in years and sex. The repertoires were released in a freely available public database meant as a resource for research on the immune response to SARS-CoV-2. Samples came from the ongoing ImmuneRACE study (first 160 participants) plus 1,254 subjects from 6 global collaborators. The prospective study material was composed of cDNA or gDNA derived from T cells, B-cell-depleted T cells, or PBMCs. Study-wide conclusions, independent of this receptor: How much clinical and demographic metadata was included differed by source and by participant, and the metadata was provided uncurated.

The collaborating institutions used their own protocols to collect whole blood in K2EDTA tubes. For TCRbeta analysis, collaborators shipped samples in one of three forms: frozen whole blood, isolated PBMCs, or DNA extracted from either of those sample types. Turning to this clone: The antigen this receptor binds is unknown. One base away there is no much larger clone; base qualities are not given.

The immunoSEQ Assay, a bias-controlled multiplex PCR, was used to amplify TCRbeta CDR3 regions from genomic DNA. As for how the authors treated the data: Nucleated cell counts per sample were estimated from amplification of reference gene primers within the assay. To quantify the absolute abundance of each unique TCRbeta CDR3 rearrangement, sequence reads were collapsed and filtered. Productive Simpson clonality was computed per sample as the square root of Simpson's diversity index over productive rearrangements. TCRdb re-hosts the immuneACCESS table, in-frame sequences only. Its copies lack some clones; in the studies checked, an unresolved V gene accounts for under half of them, and the cause for the rest is not known. V and J calls and clone size are given by that table; D and trimming were obtained from the DNA. This sample lists around 100,000 clones; roughly 89% were detected once. The leading ten clones occupy 17% of the sample.

The specimen was peripheral blood. The receptor was isolated from a woman of 80 years or more in a cohort sampled during active COVID-19.

CDR3 sequence: CASGGEKLFF. The sequenced DNA is TGTGCCAGTGGGGGGGAAAAACTGTTTTTT. The rearrangement combines TRBV6-6 with TRBJ1-4; tentative D gene TRBD1, with 5 bases matching. The CDR3 runs 10 residues from the cysteine to the phenylalanine. Only the CDR3 region is kept as DNA, spanning 30 bases read in frame from base 1. CDR1 MNHNY and CDR2 SVGAGI were looked up in the germline V gene (reference sequence). The germline ends are 7 bases apart after V is trimmed by 9 bases and J by 8 bases.